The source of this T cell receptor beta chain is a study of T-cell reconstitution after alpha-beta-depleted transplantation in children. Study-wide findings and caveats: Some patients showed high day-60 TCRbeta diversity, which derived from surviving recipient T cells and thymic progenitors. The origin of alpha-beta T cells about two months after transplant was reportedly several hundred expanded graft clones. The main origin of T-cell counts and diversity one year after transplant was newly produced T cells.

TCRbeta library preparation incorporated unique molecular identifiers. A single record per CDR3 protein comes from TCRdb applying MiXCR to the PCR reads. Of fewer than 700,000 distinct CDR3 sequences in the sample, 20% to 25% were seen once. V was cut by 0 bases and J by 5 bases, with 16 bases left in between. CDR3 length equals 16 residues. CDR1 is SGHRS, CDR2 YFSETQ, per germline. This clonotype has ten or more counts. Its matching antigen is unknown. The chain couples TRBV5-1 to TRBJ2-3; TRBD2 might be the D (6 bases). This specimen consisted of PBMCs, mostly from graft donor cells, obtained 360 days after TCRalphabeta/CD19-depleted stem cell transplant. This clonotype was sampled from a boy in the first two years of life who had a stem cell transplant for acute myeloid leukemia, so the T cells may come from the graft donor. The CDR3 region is CASSLEETLEGDTQYF. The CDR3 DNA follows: TGCGCCAGCAGCTTGGAGGAGACACTGGAGGGAGATACGCAGTATTTT.